The sequence of this T cell receptor beta chain was determined in a study of relationships among human T cell subsets. This CDR3 has 11 amino acids. Germline CDR1 and CDR2: SEHNR and FQNEAQ (reference sequence). V was clipped by 8 bases and J by 7 bases, with 9 bases between them. Concerning this clonotype itself: Its antigen is as yet unknown.

TCR alpha and beta CDR3s were amplified from mRNA by semiquantitative ARM-PCR. Tagged nested gene-specific primers were used first, then communal superprimers amplified exponentially. TCRdb recomputed calls from the multiplex PCR reads with MiXCR, one row per CDR3 protein. The data hold about 4,000 distinct CDR3 sequences, with 51% observed a single time. After CD4+CD56+ natural killer T cells were removed, anti-CD294 beads selected CD4+CD25-CD294+ Th2 cells. Findings of the study overall: Th1, Th2 and regulatory T cells shared many CDR3 sequences. V, D, J usage, CDR3 length and N-additions were similar across seven subsets. Some CD4+CD8+ double-positive cells may remain after bead sorting.

The chain combines TRBV7-9 with TRBJ2-1; D gene uncertain. Sequencing used CD4+ Th2 cells sorted from blood. The TCR comes from a man aged 40-49 years in good health. CDR3 loop: CASLIGNEQFF. CDR3 coding DNA: TGTGCCAGCCTAATCGGGAATGAGCAGTTCTTC.